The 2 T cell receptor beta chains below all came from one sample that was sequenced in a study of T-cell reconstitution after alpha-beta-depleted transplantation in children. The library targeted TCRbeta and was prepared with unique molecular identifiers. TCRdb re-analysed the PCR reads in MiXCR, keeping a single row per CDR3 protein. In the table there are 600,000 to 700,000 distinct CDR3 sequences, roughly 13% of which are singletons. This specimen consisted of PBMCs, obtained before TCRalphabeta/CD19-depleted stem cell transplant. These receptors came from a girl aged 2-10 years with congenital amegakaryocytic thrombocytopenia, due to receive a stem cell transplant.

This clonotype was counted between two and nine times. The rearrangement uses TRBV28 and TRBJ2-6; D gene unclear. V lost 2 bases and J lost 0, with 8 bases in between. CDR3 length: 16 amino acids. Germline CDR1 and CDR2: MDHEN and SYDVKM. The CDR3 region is CASSLGVVSGANVLTF. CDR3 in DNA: TGTGCCAGCAGTTTAGGAGTAGTCTCTGGGGCCAACGTCCTGACTTTC. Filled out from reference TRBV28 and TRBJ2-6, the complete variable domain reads DVKVTQSSRYLVKRTGEKVFLECVQDMDHENMFWYRQDPGLGLRLIYFSYDVKMKEKGDIPEGYSVSREKKERFSLILESASTNQTSMYLCASSLGVVSGANVLTFGAGSRLTVL.

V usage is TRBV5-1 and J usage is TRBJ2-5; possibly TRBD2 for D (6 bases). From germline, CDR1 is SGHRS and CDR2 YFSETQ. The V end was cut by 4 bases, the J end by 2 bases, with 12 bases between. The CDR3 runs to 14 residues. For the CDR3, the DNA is TGCGCCAGCAGCCTCCGGGACTGGCAAGAGACCCAGTACTTC. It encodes CASSLRDWQETQYF.